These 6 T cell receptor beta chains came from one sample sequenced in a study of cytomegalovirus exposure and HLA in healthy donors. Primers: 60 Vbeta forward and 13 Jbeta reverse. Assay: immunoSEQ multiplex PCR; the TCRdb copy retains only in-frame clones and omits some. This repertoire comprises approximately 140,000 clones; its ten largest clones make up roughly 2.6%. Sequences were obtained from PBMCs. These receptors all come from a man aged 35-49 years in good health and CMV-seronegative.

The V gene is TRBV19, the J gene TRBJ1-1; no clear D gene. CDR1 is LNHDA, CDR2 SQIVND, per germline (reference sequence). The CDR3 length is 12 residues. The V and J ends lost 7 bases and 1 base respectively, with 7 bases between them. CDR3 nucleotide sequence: TGTGCCAGTAAAGTCGGGAACACTGAAGCTTTCTTT. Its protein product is CASKVGNTEAFF.

CDR3 amino acids: CASSLLGDYEQYF. Written as DNA, the CDR3 is TGTGCCAGCAGTTTATTGGGAGACTACGAGCAGTACTTC. The rearrangement links TRBV28 to TRBJ2-7; D might be TRBD2 (5 bases). V was clipped by 1 base and J by 3 bases, with 7 bases between them. Germline V lookup: CDR1 MDHEN, CDR2 SYDVKM. The CDR3 is made up of 13 amino acids.

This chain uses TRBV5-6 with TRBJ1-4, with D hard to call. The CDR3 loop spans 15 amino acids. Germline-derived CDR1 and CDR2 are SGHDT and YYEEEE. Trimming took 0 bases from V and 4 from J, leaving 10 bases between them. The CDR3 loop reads CASSLETVRNEKLFF. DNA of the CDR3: TGTGCCAGCAGCTTGGAAACTGTTCGTAATGAAAAACTGTTTTTT.

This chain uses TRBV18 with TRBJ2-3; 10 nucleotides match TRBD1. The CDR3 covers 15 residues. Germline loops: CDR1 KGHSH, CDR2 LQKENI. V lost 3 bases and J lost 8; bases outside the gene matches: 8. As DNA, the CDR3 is TGTGCCAGCTCACCCACCGGGACAGGGGTCGGTACGCAGTATTTT. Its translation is CASSPTGTGVGTQYF.

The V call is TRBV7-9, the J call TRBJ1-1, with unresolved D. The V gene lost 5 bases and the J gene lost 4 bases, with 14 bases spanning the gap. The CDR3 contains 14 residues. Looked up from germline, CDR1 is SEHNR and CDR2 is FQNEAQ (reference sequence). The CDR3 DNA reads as TGTGCCAGCAGCACGAGTTTCATGAGCACTGAAGCTTTCTTT. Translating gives CASSTSFMSTEAFF.

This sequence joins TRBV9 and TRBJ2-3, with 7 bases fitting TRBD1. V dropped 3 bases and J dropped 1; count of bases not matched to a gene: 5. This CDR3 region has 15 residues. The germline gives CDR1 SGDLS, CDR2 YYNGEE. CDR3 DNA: TGTGCCAGCAGCGACGGGACAGTGGGCACAGATACGCAGTATTTT. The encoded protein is CASSDGTVGTDTQYF.